The 24 T cell receptor beta chains in this list originate from one sample, sequenced in a study of beta chain features in type 1 diabetes. The whole isolated RNA underwent reverse transcription, so sequencing captured expressed TCRB transcripts. Produced via immunoSEQ multiplex PCR; TCRdb's table is partial and in-frame only. The top ten hold roughly 0.019% of the sample, which has some 250,000 clones, 14% seen once. No antigens are known for them. Broader study findings: Shortening of TCRB CDR3s, moderate but significant, appeared in all four CD4+ subsets of Type 1 diabetes patients.

The material sequenced was naive CD4+ T cells from blood. The receptors stem from a man aged 25-45 years with type 1 diabetes.

This clone was counted at least ten times. The rearrangement joins TRBV9 to TRBJ2-1; D not certain. CDR3 length: 13 amino acids. Germline V CDR1 and CDR2: SGDLS, YYNGEE. V lost 0 bases, J lost 8 bases, and 9 bases lay in between. The chain's CDR3 is CASSVGLIHEQFF. CDR3 nucleotide sequence: TGTGCCAGCAGCGTAGGGCTCATCCATGAGCAGTTCTTC.

This clone was seen a handful of times. The genes are TRBV2 and TRBJ2-7; a possible D gene is TRBD2 (5 bases). Germline CDR1 reads SNHLY; CDR2 reads FYNNEI. V was cut by 5 bases and J by 4 bases, with 18 bases left in between. The CDR3 length is 15 residues. The CDR3 nucleotides read TGTGCCAGCAGTTTCATTCCGGGGTCTGTGTACGAGCAGTACTTC. Residues: CASSFIPGSVYEQYF.

The V and J genes are TRBV6-4 and TRBJ2-2; a possible D gene is TRBD1 (5 bases). V was trimmed by 4 bases and J by 0 bases, leaving 6 bases between them. The CDR3 extends over 14 amino acids. CDR1 is MRHNA, CDR2 SNTAGT, per germline. In DNA, the CDR3 is TGTGCCAGCAGTGCGGACACGAACACCGGGGAGCTGTTTTTT. It yields the protein CASSADTNTGELFF.

This clone appeared a few times. The chain uses TRBV5-1 and TRBJ2-3; D possibly corresponds to TRBD2 (6 bases). Deletions cut 0 bases from V and 1 base from J, with 9 bases between. The CDR3 loop spans 15 amino acids. CDR1 is SGHRS, CDR2 YFSETQ, per germline. The CDR3 DNA is TGCGCCAGCAGCTTGGGGGGGGACGGCACAGATACGCAGTATTTT. Translated: CASSLGGDGTDTQYF. The variable domain in full, completed from reference TRBV5-1 and TRBJ2-3, reads KAGVTQTPRYLIKTRGQQVTLSCSPISGHRSVSWYQQTPGQGLQFLFEYFSETQRNKGNFPGRFSGRQFSNSRSEMNVSTLELGDSALYLCASSLGGDGTDTQYFGPGTRLTVL.

This clone came up a few times. This chain connects TRBV7-2 to TRBJ1-2, with 9 bases aligning to TRBD1. CDR1 is SGHTA and CDR2 is FQGNSA in the germline V gene. This CDR3 is 15 amino acids long. J was trimmed by 1 base and V by 6 bases; bases with no gene match: 6. CDR3 DNA sequence: TGTGCCAGCAGTAGTCGGGACAGGGATAACTATGGCTACACCTTC. It is translated as CASSSRDRDNYGYTF.

CDR3 sequence: CASSVGQTYGYTF. CDR3 DNA sequence: TGTGCCAGCAGCGTGGGACAAACCTATGGCTACACCTTC. V usage is TRBV9 and J usage is TRBJ1-2; D is perhaps TRBD1 (6 bases). V lost 2 bases, J lost 4 bases, and 9 bases lay in between. The CDR3 spans 13 residues. From germline, CDR1 is SGDLS and CDR2 YYNGEE.

A few counts support this clone. V usage is TRBV4-1 and J usage is TRBJ1-5; TRBD1 matches at 7 bases. This CDR3 comprises 15 residues. CDR1 MGHRA and CDR2 YSYEKL come from the germline V gene. Trimming cost V 3 bases and J 3 bases; bases outside gene matches: 5. CDR3 in DNA: TGCGCCAGCAGCCAGCCGACAGGGACCAATCAGCCCCAGCATTTT. This sequence encodes CASSQPTGTNQPQHF.

The gene calls are TRBV27 and TRBJ2-2; maybe TRBD2 (7 bases). The V and J ends lost 4 bases and 7 bases respectively, with 13 bases between them. Germline CDR1 reads MNHEY; CDR2 reads SMNVEV (reference sequence). The CDR3 spans 14 residues. CDR3 DNA sequence: TGTGCCAGCAGTTCTTTGCGGGGGCTCGGGGAGCTGTTTTTT. Its protein product is CASSSLRGLGELFF.

This chain joins TRBV7-9 and TRBJ1-1; 9 nucleotides match TRBD1. The CDR3 loop spans 16 amino acids. Germline CDR1 and CDR2: SEHNR and FQNEAQ (reference sequence). Unmatched junction bases numbered 5, after V lost 2 bases and J lost 1 base. The CDR3 is CASSLPETGGNTEAFF. The CDR3 DNA follows: TGTGCCAGCAGCTTACCGGAGACAGGGGGGAACACTGAAGCTTTCTTT.

The rearrangement joins TRBV29-1 to TRBJ1-1; D gene uncertain. The CDR3 has 14 amino acids. V was cut by 1 base and J by 3 bases, with 12 bases left in between. The germline V gene encodes CDR1 SQVTM and CDR2 ANQGSEA. The CDR3 bases are TGCAGCGTTGAAGGGGGAGGAGCAGACACTGAAGCTTTCTTT. It yields the protein CSVEGGGADTEAFF. Full variable domain (rest looked up from reference TRBV29-1 and TRBJ1-1): SAVISQKPSRDICQRGTSLTIQCQVDSQVTMMFWYRQQPGQSLTLIATANQGSEATYESGFVIDKFPISRPNLTFSTLTVSNMSPEDSSIYLCSVEGGGADTEAFFGQGTRLTVV.

A few counts support this clone. The gene calls are TRBV4-1 and TRBJ1-1; 10 nucleotides align to TRBD1. Trimming at V came to 0 bases and at J to 4 bases, leaving 11 bases not matched to a gene. CDR1 MGHRA and CDR2 YSYEKL come from the germline V gene. This CDR3 has 18 residues. The CDR3 spells CASSQDFGLRDRGTEAFF. The CDR3 bases are TGCGCCAGCAGCCAAGATTTCGGCCTCCGGGACAGGGGCACTGAAGCTTTCTTT.

V and J are TRBV10-2 and TRBJ2-1, with D hard to call. Trimming removed 8 bases from V and 3 bases from J, with 11 bases in between. Germline V gene sequence: CDR1 WSHSY, CDR2 SAAADI. The length of the CDR3 is 13 residues. In DNA, the CDR3 is TGCGCCAGCCGGTCAGGAAACTACAATGAGCAGTTCTTC. This sequence encodes CASRSGNYNEQFF.

This clone has only a few counts. The chain links TRBV7-2 to TRBJ2-5; 11 bases align to TRBD2. J lost 5 bases, V lost 3 bases, and 2 bases had no gene match. Germline V gene lookup returns CDR1 SGHTA and CDR2 FQGNSA. This CDR3 region has 14 residues. This chain's CDR3 is CASSFSGGAETQYF. The CDR3 DNA is TGTGCCAGCAGCTTTAGCGGGGGGGCGGAGACCCAGTACTTC.

The rearrangement links TRBV9 to TRBJ2-7; 11 bases map to TRBD2. This CDR3 spans 14 amino acids. Per the germline V gene, CDR1 is SGDLS and CDR2 is YYNGEE. Trimming cost V 6 bases and J 6 bases; bases outside gene matches: 8. The CDR3 here is CASTMGTSGSEQYF. CDR3 sequence (DNA): TGTGCCAGCACCATGGGGACTAGCGGATCCGAGCAGTACTTC. Variable domain in full (rest from reference TRBV9 and TRBJ2-7): DSGVTQTPKHLITATGQRVTLRCSPRSGDLSVYWYQQSLDQGLQFLIQYYNGEERAKGNILERFSAQQFPDLHSELNLSSLELGDSALYFCASTMGTSGSEQYFGPGTRLTVT.

V and J are TRBV5-4 and TRBJ2-1; 7 bases line up with TRBD2. V lost 0 bases to trimming and J lost 3 bases; unmatched junction nucleotides: 6. The germline CDR1 and CDR2 sequences are SGHNT and YYREEE (reference sequence). This CDR3 comprises 16 residues. The CDR3 loop reads CASSLGGTNLYNEQFF. CDR3 DNA: TGTGCCAGCAGCTTGGGGGGGACTAACCTCTACAATGAGCAGTTCTTC.

This clone was seen more than once but under ten times. The chain joins TRBV7-9 to TRBJ1-6; no reliable D call. This CDR3 has 14 amino acids. Germline V gene lookup returns CDR1 SEHNR and CDR2 FQNEAQ (reference sequence). V was trimmed by 5 bases and J by 8 bases, leaving 13 bases between them. The CDR3 sequence: CASSLVSVDSPLHF. CDR3 nucleotide sequence: TGTGCCAGCAGCCTCGTATCGGTGGATTCACCCCTCCACTTT.

Only a few counts were recorded for this clone. V gene TRBV4-2 combines with J gene TRBJ1-1; D remains unclear. CDR1 and CDR2 from the germline V gene are LGHNA and YNFKEQ. The CDR3 contains 11 residues. The V end was cut by 1 base, the J end by 7 bases, with 4 bases between. CDR3 coding DNA: TGTGCCAGCAGCCAAGGGCTTGAAGCTTTCTTT. This translates into CASSQGLEAFF.

There are a few counts of this clone. The V gene is TRBV29-1, the J gene TRBJ1-1, with a tentative D call TRBD1 (6 bases). V was clipped by 0 bases and J by 6 bases, with 11 bases between them. The CDR3 runs to 13 residues. Germline V gene sequence: CDR1 SQVTM, CDR2 ANQGSEA. The CDR3: CSVEEQGVPEAFF. The CDR3 nucleotides are TGCAGCGTTGAAGAACAGGGAGTCCCTGAAGCTTTCTTT.

This clone occurred a few times. The rearrangement uses TRBV27 and TRBJ2-6, with D possibly being TRBD2 (5 bases). The CDR3 loop spans 17 amino acids. Trimming stripped 6 bases from V and 3 bases from J, with 18 bases between. CDR1 and CDR2 (germline): MNHEY, SMNVEV (reference sequence). This chain's CDR3 is CASRSVAGRGGANVLTF. The CDR3 DNA sequence: TGTGCCAGCAGGTCCGTGGCAGGACGGGGTGGGGCCAACGTCCTGACTTTC.

This chain joins TRBV6-5 and TRBJ1-2; TRBD1 might be the D (5 bases). The CDR3 length is 12 residues. Per germline, CDR1 MNHEY and CDR2 SVGAGI. The germline V and J ends were trimmed by 8 bases and 8 bases, with 15 bases remaining between them. CDR3 sequence (DNA): TGTGCCAGCTCGGGGGGGGGTTCGGGCTACACCTTC. It yields the protein CASSGGGSGYTF.

Only a few counts were recorded for this clone. The rearrangement joins TRBV14 to TRBJ1-1; 8 bases fit TRBD1. This CDR3 region has 20 residues. Germline CDR1 and CDR2: SGHDN and FVKESK. J lost 1 base, V lost 0 bases, and 16 bases had no gene match. The CDR3 DNA reads as TGTGCCAGCAGCCAAGAAAGGACAGGGAGCCCCGTTAAACCGAACACTGAAGCTTTCTTT. Encoded protein: CASSQERTGSPVKPNTEAFF.

This clone showed up just a few times. The chain joins TRBV27 to TRBJ2-5; no reliable D call. This CDR3 region has 13 residues. Germline V gene sequence: CDR1 MNHEY, CDR2 SMNVEV (reference sequence). V was trimmed by 5 bases and J by 4 bases, leaving 11 bases between them. This CDR3 reads CASSKPGRETQYF. As DNA, the CDR3 is TGTGCCAGCAGTAAACCTGGGCGAGAGACCCAGTACTTC.

V gene TRBV11-3 combines with J gene TRBJ2-3; 8 nucleotides line up with TRBD2. CDR3 length equals 16 residues. Germline V gene lookup returns CDR1 SGHNT and CDR2 YENEEA. J lost 6 bases, V lost 4 bases, and 12 bases had no gene match. Written as DNA, the CDR3 is TGTGCCAGCAGCTCCCGGGGGGGCGGGGGTCTGGATACGCAGTATTTT. Translation: CASSSRGGGGLDTQYF.

This clone was found a few times. The chain recombines TRBV7-2 with TRBJ1-4, with D possibly matching TRBD1 (6 bases). Germline V gives CDR1 SGHTA, CDR2 FQGNSA. V was trimmed by 5 bases and J by 5 bases, leaving 12 bases between them. The CDR3 sequence is 14 residues long. CDR3 bases: TGTGCCAGCAGCCGAGGGGGGGGGAATGAAAAACTGTTTTTT. It is translated as CASSRGGGNEKLFF.